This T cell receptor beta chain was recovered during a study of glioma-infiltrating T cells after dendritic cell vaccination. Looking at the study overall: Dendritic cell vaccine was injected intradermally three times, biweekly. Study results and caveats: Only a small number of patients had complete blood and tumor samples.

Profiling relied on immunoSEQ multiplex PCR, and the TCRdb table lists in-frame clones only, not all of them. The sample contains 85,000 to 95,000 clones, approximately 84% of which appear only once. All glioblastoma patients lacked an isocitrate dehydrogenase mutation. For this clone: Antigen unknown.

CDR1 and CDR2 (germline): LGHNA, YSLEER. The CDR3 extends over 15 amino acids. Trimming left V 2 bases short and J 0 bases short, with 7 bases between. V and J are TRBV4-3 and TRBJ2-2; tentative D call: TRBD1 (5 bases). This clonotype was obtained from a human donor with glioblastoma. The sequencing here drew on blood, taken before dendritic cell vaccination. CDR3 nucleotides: TGCGCCAGCAGCCAAACGGACACGAACACCGGGGAGCTGTTTTTT. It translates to CASSQTDTNTGELFF.